This T cell receptor (beta chain) was sequenced in a study of blood T cells in healthy people across ages. It was with a sample-barcoded 5' primer and a J-beta primer mix that a second PCR of about 7 to 12 cycles was run. TCRdb reprocessed the 5' RACE reads with MiXCR, giving one entry per CDR3 protein. The sample records 870,000 or so distinct CDR3 sequences, under 30% being singletons. Broader study findings: It was the long-lived donors that had more naive CD4+ cells and higher diversity than aged donors. While age rose, TCR beta diversity per million T cells dropped in a roughly linear way. PBMCs were not sorted, which prevented a conclusive comparison of naive versus antigen-experienced cells.

The V end lost 5 bases, the J end lost 1 base, and 13 bases lay between the germline ends. CDR3 length: 15 amino acids. Germline V gene data show CDR1 as SGHNT and CDR2 as YENEEA. This clonotype was counted many times. What it binds is unknown. Sequencing was performed on blood. The chain combines TRBV11-3 with TRBJ2-3; the D gene is possibly TRBD1 (6 bases). This receptor was obtained from a woman of 80 years or more in good health. Here the CDR3 reads CASSPGTLRTDTQYF. The CDR3 coding sequence is TGTGCCAGCAGCCCTGGGACACTTCGCACAGATACGCAGTATTTT.